This T cell receptor (beta chain) was captured by sequencing in a study of T cells after yellow fever vaccination (dated by TCRdb to between 2018 and 2021). Background on the whole study: The SMART-Seq v4 Ultra Low Input RNA kit was used to prepare libraries from fractions with low cell numbers. Blood was drawn at multiple timepoints before and after primary and secondary immunization, with bulk PBMC replicates and cell subsets isolated. Two healthy male donors made up the cohort, one aged 18 to 30 years and the other aged 30 to 40 years. To track T-cell clones before and after primary and booster YFV17D yellow fever vaccination, bulk TCR alpha and beta repertoires were sequenced longitudinally.

These reads were obtained on an Illumina NovaSeq 6000. Synthesis of TCR cDNA relied on 5'RACE template switching, a step that introduced a universal primer site along with unique molecular identifiers. Priming of cDNA synthesis was performed from both the TCR alpha and TCR beta constant segments. Libraries were amplified in two PCR steps, with sample barcodes and sequencing adapters added in the second step. Sequencing of libraries was done on Illumina HiSeq 2500 (2x100 bp) or NovaSeq (2x150 bp). The study's own analysis went as follows. MIGEC was used to demultiplex reads and collapse the reads into UMI consensus sequences, and MiXCR was used for V(D)J alignment. Clonotypes responding to the vaccine were identified with edgeR on replicate PBMC samples, with the criteria of FDR below 0.01 and a log2 fold change above 5 up to day 15. Bulk clonotypes were assigned CD4 or CD8 identity according to which sequenced CD4 or CD8 repertoire held them at higher abundance. The public reads were reprocessed in TCRdb via fastp at Q25 and MiXCR, keeping in-frame beta chains. Each entry merges the rows of one CDR3 protein and shows their most common DNA and genes. In this record, the V and J calls reflect TCRdb's handling and not the investigators' own analysis. A total of under 500,000 distinct CDR3 sequences appear in this sample, approximately 19% of them only once. The ten top clones hold roughly 19% of the sample.

The sample holds a few counts of this clonotype. What this receptor recognizes is not known. The input lacks base qualities; no much larger clone sits a single base away. Study-level results and caveats: Because only a couple of donors were included in the study, the extent to which the findings can be generalized is limited. A small fraction of clonotypes showed up in both the CD4 and CD8 compartments, probably as a result of convergent recombination. After the booster, most clones that had expanded after primary vaccination were detected again (about 97% of CD4 and around 88% of CD8), suggesting broad maintenance of memory. FACS-sorted repertoires could contain abundant contaminating clonotypes from the bulk population, so computational filtering was required. The secondary T-cell response was found to be weaker but faster than the primary response, with a peak reached on day 5 rather than on day 15.

The CDR3 runs 15 amino acids, cysteine and phenylalanine included. CDR3 DNA only is kept here, 45 bases in frame from base 1. Looking up the germline V gene yields CDR1 SGHRS and CDR2 YFSETQ. V is shortened by 0 bases, J by 1 base, and the region joining them spans 10 bases. This specimen's treatment or condition label, interpreted: live attenuated yellow fever vaccine strain. Two biological replicates of bulk PBMCs were collected at each blood-draw timepoint. A standard Ficoll-Paque protocol was used to isolate PBMCs from peripheral blood. TriZol was used to extract RNA from bulk PBMCs, CD4 and CD8 fractions, and dextramer-positive and dextramer-negative fractions.

The sequence links TRBV5-1 to TRBJ1-1, with a weak D call of TRBD1 (6 bases match). This sequence originates from a man aged 18-30 years who received the YFV17D yellow fever vaccine. This sample comprised PBMCs, obtained before the yellow fever booster vaccination. The nucleotide sequence is TGCGCCAGCAGCTTGGAGGGGGGTTGGAACACTGAAGCTTTCTTT. This is translated as CASSLEGGWNTEAFF. Joined to the reference TRBV5-1 and TRBJ1-1 proteins, this CDR3 gives the full variable domain: KAGVTQTPRYLIKTRGQQVTLSCSPISGHRSVSWYQQTPGQGLQFLFEYFSETQRNKGNFPGRFSGRQFSNSRSEMNVSTLELGDSALYLCASSLEGGWNTEAFFGQGTRLTVV.